The 9 T cell receptor beta chains given below trace back to one sample, sequenced in a study of T-cell memory formation after mild COVID-19. Each CDR3 protein gets one entry after TCRdb re-called the 5' RACE reads with MiXCR. The sample holds around 250,000 distinct CDR3 sequences, around 15% seen once. Material: PBMCs or a T cell subset sorted from them (not recorded which). The receptors were sampled from a man aged 18-30 years who had mild COVID-19 (a few samples of this study predate the infection). Cell type and time point are not known.

This clonotype was observed a few times. V is TRBV5-1 and J is TRBJ2-4, with 8 bases fitting TRBD1. From germline, CDR1 is SGHRS and CDR2 YFSETQ. The length of the CDR3 is 18 residues. V lost 4 bases, J lost 2 bases, and 14 bases stayed unmatched. CDR3 bases: TGCGCCAGCAGCGCTGACAGGGGAGCCATGTTAACCAAAAACATTCAGTACTTC. Its protein product is CASSADRGAMLTKNIQYF. Variable domain in full (rest from reference TRBV5-1 and TRBJ2-4): KAGVTQTPRYLIKTRGQQVTLSCSPISGHRSVSWYQQTPGQGLQFLFEYFSETQRNKGNFPGRFSGRQFSNSRSEMNVSTLELGDSALYLCASSADRGAMLTKNIQYFGAGTRLSVL.

This clonotype was recorded at least ten times. The chain carries TRBV7-2 and TRBJ2-5; 8 bases line up with TRBD2. The CDR3 loop spans 13 amino acids. The V segment lost 5 bases and the J segment 6 bases; nucleotides outside the gene matches: 5. Germline CDR1 SGHTA, CDR2 FQGNSA. The CDR3 sequence is CASSPRGEQTQYF. CDR3 coding DNA: TGTGCCAGCAGCCCGCGGGGGGAACAGACCCAGTACTTC.

In its sample, this clonotype was seen a few times. The genes are TRBV6-5 and TRBJ1-3; a possible D gene is TRBD1 (6 bases). The V and J ends lost 4 bases and 0 bases respectively, with 19 bases between them. CDR1 and CDR2 from the germline V gene are MNHEY and SVGAGI. The CDR3 has 18 residues. The CDR3 DNA sequence: TGTGCCAGCAGTTCTCACCTTCCGACAGGCTTCTCTGGAAACACCATATATTTT. This gives the protein CASSSHLPTGFSGNTIYF.

This clonotype has a handful of counts. CDR3 region: CASSLAGVGTDTQYF. CDR3 DNA: TGCGCCAGCAGCCTAGCGGGGGTCGGCACAGATACGCAGTATTTT. The chain links TRBV4-1 to TRBJ2-3; 9 bases are shared with TRBD2. The V and J ends lost 4 bases and 1 base, in that order; junction bases with no gene match: 3. The CDR3 runs 15 residues. Germline CDR1 is MGHRA and CDR2 is YSYEKL.

J is TRBJ1-5 and V is TRBV7-2, with 8 bases fitting TRBD1. With V trimmed by 3 bases and J by 1 base, 8 bases remained unmatched. Germline values: CDR1 SGHTA, CDR2 FQGNSA. The CDR3 consists of 17 residues. The CDR3 DNA reads TGTGCCAGCAGCTTGAGGTCAGGGGGCTTGAGCAATCAGCCCCAGCATTTT. As protein: CASSLRSGGLSNQPQHF. The full variable domain, rest sourced from reference TRBV7-2 and TRBJ1-5, is GAGVSQSPSNKVTEKGKDVELRCDPISGHTALYWYRQSLGQGLEFLIYFQGNSAPDKSGLPSDRFSAERTGGSVSTLTIQRTQQEDSAVYLCASSLRSGGLSNQPQHFGDGTRLSIL.

The rearrangement links TRBV12-3 or TRBV12-4 to TRBJ1-2; D remains ambiguous. V was shortened by 7 bases and J by 6 bases, with 12 bases between the two germline ends. The CDR3 has 12 residues. The CDR3 reads CASTPLKDGYTF. Here the CDR3 DNA reads TGTGCCAGCACCCCTTTGAAGGATGGCTACACCTTC.

This clonotype was detected only a few times. This rearrangement joins TRBV28 to TRBJ1-5; TRBD1 might be the D (5 bases). The ends were cut back, 10 bases at V and 1 base at J, with 8 bases in the middle. CDR3 length: 12 amino acids. Germline values: CDR1 MDHEN, CDR2 SYDVKM. The CDR3 region has the DNA TGTGCCATCAGGGAGAGCAATCAGCCCCAGCATTTT. Translating it yields CAIRESNQPQHF.

The chain links TRBV4-2 to TRBJ1-2; D call uncertain. Trimming cost V 1 base and J 5 bases, with 14 bases left between them. The germline V gene has CDR1 LGHNA and CDR2 YNFKEQ. CDR3 size: 15 residues. The CDR3 loop is CASSQGMGSSYGYTF. CDR3 sequence (DNA): TGTGCCAGCAGCCAAGGAATGGGGTCTTCTTATGGCTACACCTTC.

The table lists this clonotype with many counts. In DNA form, the CDR3 reads TGTGCCAGCAGCGCCCAGGGGAACACTGAAGCTTTCTTT. Its protein product is CASSAQGNTEAFF. V gene TRBV9 combines with J gene TRBJ1-1; the D gene is possibly TRBD1 (5 bases). Germline CDR1 and CDR2: SGDLS and YYNGEE. This CDR3 comprises 13 residues. V lost 3 bases and J 1 base, leaving 7 bases between the germline ends. Full variable domain (rest looked up from reference TRBV9 and TRBJ1-1): DSGVTQTPKHLITATGQRVTLRCSPRSGDLSVYWYQQSLDQGLQFLIQYYNGEERAKGNILERFSAQQFPDLHSELNLSSLELGDSALYFCASSAQGNTEAFFGQGTRLTVV.